These T cell receptor beta chains were read from a single sample in a study of blood T cell repertoires in COVID-19. Libraries were prepared by immunoSEQ multiplex PCR; TCRdb keeps only in-frame clonotypes and omits some of them. The table records some 120,000 clones, almost 85% of them present only once. The sequenced sample consisted of peripheral blood. All receptors come from a woman in her thirties who had recovered from COVID-19. The CDR3 runs from the conserved cysteine through the conserved F or W. D genes are given only for firm matches. For some rows the clone size is stated as once, few or many, or as a class when expanded; others skip it.

TGTGCCAGTAGTATCGGGGGGCGAGATACGCAGTATTTT	CASSIGGRDTQYF	TRBJ2-3	TRBV19	-	-
TGTGCCAGCAGTGGATCCGGGTATGAAATGAACACTGAAGCTTTCTTT	CASSGSGYEMNTEAFF	TRBJ1-1	TRBV27	-	-
TGTGCCAGCAGCCCAGGGGATCTCCTCACTGAAGCTTTCTTT	CASSPGDLLTEAFF	TRBJ1-1	TRBV6-5	-	-
TGTGCCAGCACCTTCCTACAGGGGGCAAGGAACACTGAAGCTTTCTTT	CASTFLQGARNTEAFF	TRBJ1-1	TRBV2	-	TRBD1
TGTGCCAGTAGTATATCTTGGGACAGCCCCTATGGCTACACCTTC	CASSISWDSPYGYTF	TRBJ1-2	TRBV19	once	TRBD1
TGTGCCAGCAGCGTAGCTAGGACTAGCGGCACCGGGGAGCTGTTTTTT	CASSVARTSGTGELFF	TRBJ2-2	TRBV9	-	TRBD2
TGTGCCAGCACTGCCCCGGAGATAAGCACAGATACGCAGTATTTT	CASTAPEISTDTQYF	TRBJ2-3	TRBV13	-	-
TGTGCCAGCAGTTATGAGGGTAATTCACCCCTCCACTTT	CASSYEGNSPLHF	TRBJ1-6	TRBV6-5	once	-
TGTGCCAGCAGCCCCTACCAGGGCTTGAGTAGTGGAAACACCATATATTTT	CASSPYQGLSSGNTIYF	TRBJ1-3	TRBV3-1/TRBV3-2	-	-
TGTGCCACCCTGACAGGGCAGGGCTACACCTTC	CATLTGQGYTF	TRBJ1-2	TRBV25-1	-	TRBD1
TGTGCCAGCAGTGAAGTACCGAACAGGGGAATCTATAATTCACCCCTCCACTTT	CASSEVPNRGIYNSPLHF	TRBJ1-6	TRBV6-1	-	TRBD1
TGTGCCAGCAGCTTAAGAAGGCAGGAAGAGACCCAGTACTTC	CASSLRRQEETQYF	TRBJ2-5	TRBV13	-	-
TGTGCCAGCAGCAGGCGGAGACAGAGGTACGAGCAGTACTTC	CASSRRRQRYEQYF	TRBJ2-7	TRBV21-1	-	-
TGTGCCAGCAACCCGGCGGGACAGGGGTGGGACCAGCAGTACTTC	CASNPAGQGWDQQYF	TRBJ2-7	TRBV5-6	-	TRBD1
TGTGCCAGCAGCCAAGATCGGACAAGGCTAGCGGGCTGGACCTACGAGCAGTACTTC	CASSQDRTRLAGWTYEQYF	TRBJ2-7	TRBV3-1/TRBV3-2	-	TRBD2
TGTGCCAGCAGTTCGAGCTGGGGGCAGGGAAGTCCCGAGGGCACTGAAGCTTTCTTT	CASSSSWGQGSPEGTEAFF	TRBJ1-1	TRBV2	-	-
TGCGCCAGTTATATTCGGACAGGACCGGAATACGAGCAGTACTTC	CASYIRTGPEYEQYF	TRBJ2-7	TRBV5-1	-	TRBD1
TGCGCCAGCAGCCAAGAAAGACCTAGCCGAGGCCTCTACAATGAGCAGTTCTTC	CASSQERPSRGLYNEQFF	TRBJ2-1	TRBV4-1	-	-
TGTGCCAGCAGTACGACAGGATATTCCTACGAGCAGTACTTC	CASSTTGYSYEQYF	TRBJ2-7	TRBV27	-	-
TGTGCCAGCAGCGTAGGGTTTGGGGCAGGGGAAGCTTTCTTT	CASSVGFGAGEAFF	TRBJ1-1	TRBV9	-	-
TGTGCCAGCAGCTTGGCTCCAGTCTCCTACAATGAGCAGTTCTTC	CASSLAPVSYNEQFF	TRBJ2-1	TRBV5-5	few	-
TGTGCCAGCTCACCGCAGGGATTGTTCGGGAACACCGGGGAGCTGTTTTTT	CASSPQGLFGNTGELFF	TRBJ2-2	TRBV18	-	-
TGTGCCAGCAGTGAGGGCCCTCAGGCCCCCCAGCATTTT	CASSEGPQAPQHF	TRBJ1-5	TRBV2	-	-
TGTGCCACCAGTAGCGGGAGGGACTACAATGAGCAGTTCTTC	CATSSGRDYNEQFF	TRBJ2-1	TRBV24-1	few	TRBD2
TGTGCCAGCAGCCCGAAACCGGGACAGGGGAACAATGAGCAGTTCTTC	CASSPKPGQGNNEQFF	TRBJ2-1	TRBV7-3	-	TRBD1
TGCAGCGTGGGAAATTTAGGGGGTCGCACAGATACGCAGTATTTT	CSVGNLGGRTDTQYF	TRBJ2-3	TRBV29-1	-	-
TGTGCCAGCAGTTACGGCAGGGAACTTACTGAAGCTTTCTTT	CASSYGRELTEAFF	TRBJ1-1	TRBV6-5	-	-
TGTGCCAGCGACGGGGGGGGGCAGCCCCAGCATTTT	CASDGGGQPQHF	TRBJ1-5	TRBV28	-	-